Detailed here is one T cell receptor beta chain. What it recognizes is unknown. Per the authors' pipeline: There were no quality scores in the junction-only immunoSEQ sequences, so filtering differed. The protocol was immunoSEQ multiplex PCR, while the TCRdb copy is restricted to in-frame clones and leaves out a portion. V, J and clone size were drawn from that table, and D and trimming were deduced from the DNA. Of a few million clones in the sample, around 92% are singletons; the top ten hold about 0.36%. V lost 11 bases to trimming and J lost 5 bases, with 19 bases between them. The CDR3 has 14 amino acids. CDR1 is MDHEN and CDR2 is SYDVKM in the germline V gene. The data originate from a study of shared clonotypes between healthy human individuals. Points from the study as a whole: About 5% of naive CD4 clonotypes were shared across four donors. Some clonotypes were shared by all four sorted-subset donors, while others were not shared. The non-shared ones had lower generation probabilities than the shared ones.

In the CD4+ fraction, cells were divided into CD45RA+ naive and CD45RA-negative memory subsets. This chain joins TRBV28 and TRBJ2-1; perhaps TRBD1 as D (6 bases). The specimen was naive CD4+ T cells from PBMCs. Subset: CD45RA+ positively selected. This TCR derives from a man aged 18 to 30 in good health. Some clones in this sample may be carry-over from other donors' samples. CDR3 amino acids: CAGNRGGTDNEQFF. CDR3 in DNA: TGTGCCGGCAACAGAGGGGGAACGGACAATGAGCAGTTCTTC.